The 24 T cell receptor beta chains reported below all come from one sample, sequenced in a study of T cells in Graves' hyperthyroidism and ophthalmopathy. TCR beta CDR3 region amplification was performed from RNA transcripts. In the first-round RT-PCR of the TCR CDR3, the HTBI primer set was used. TCRdb called the multiplex PCR reads again in MiXCR, with one record for every CDR3 protein. The sample lists around 440,000 distinct CDR3 sequences; approximately 14% were seen once. The sample was blood. The receptors were gathered from a woman aged 18-29 years with Graves' hyperthyroidism.

This clonotype showed up many times. The chain recombines TRBV24-1 with TRBJ2-3; 7 bases match TRBD1. The V gene's germline CDR1 is KGHDR and CDR2 SFDVKD. The V and J ends lost 2 bases and 1 base, in that order; junction bases with no gene match: 8. The CDR3 runs to 17 residues. The CDR3 sequence: CATSDSQRGHCTDTQYF. The CDR3 DNA sequence: TGTGCCACCAGTGATTCGCAAAGGGGGCATTGCACAGATACGCAGTATTTT.

This clonotype was picked up many times. The chain carries TRBV20-1 and TRBJ1-2; D is uncertain. The CDR3 loop spans 14 amino acids. The V gene lost 1 base and the J gene lost 8 bases, with 17 bases spanning the gap. Germline-derived CDR1 and CDR2 are DFQATT and SNEGSKA (reference sequence). DNA for the CDR3: TGCAGTGCTAGAGGTGGCGGGTTGCCGGAGGGCTACACCTTC. Amino acids: CSARGGGLPEGYTF.

Concerning this clonotype itself: A read error is possible here, since a much larger clone lies one base away. The chain has TRBV6-1 and TRBJ2-1; D is uncertain. The CDR3 consists of 16 residues. Germline V gives CDR1 MNHNS, CDR2 SASEGT. Trimming took 4 bases from V and 4 from J, leaving 17 bases between them. The CDR3 is CASSGSQTPPYNEQFF. In nucleotides, the CDR3 is TGTGCCAGCAGTGGCTCACAGACCCCCCCTTACAATGAGCAGTTCTTC.

This clonotype was detected ten times or more. The chain links TRBV18 to TRBJ1-2; D is unresolved. There are 13 residues in the CDR3. The germline gives CDR1 KGHSH, CDR2 LQKENI. Trimming shortened V by 4 bases and J by 7 bases, and 13 bases separated the two germline ends. CDR3 in DNA: TGTGCCAGCTCACTAACGGCCCAAAGTGGCTACACCTTC. Its protein product is CASSLTAQSGYTF.

This clonotype was counted ten times or more. The chain carries TRBV18 and TRBJ1-2, with D tentatively TRBD1 (6 bases). The CDR3 contains 13 residues. The ends were cut back, 6 bases at V and 4 bases at J, with 12 bases in the middle. Germline V lookup: CDR1 KGHSH, CDR2 LQKENI. The CDR3 here is CASSPDRFYGYTF. The CDR3 DNA follows: TGTGCCAGCTCGCCAGACAGGTTCTATGGCTACACCTTC.

This clonotype has a count of ten or more. The CDR3 loop reads CASRYRDNSNQPQHF. The CDR3 DNA follows: TGTGCCAGCAGGTACCGGGATAACAGCAATCAGCCCCAGCATTTT. The genes are TRBV12-3 or TRBV12-4 and TRBJ1-5; the D is unclear. V dropped 6 bases and J dropped 1 base, with 13 bases sitting between them. The CDR3 is 15 amino acids.

For this clonotype: A much bigger clone sits one base away, suggesting this may be a read error. The chain is built from TRBV7-2 and TRBJ1-3; D ambiguous. With 3 bases removed from V and 1 base from J, the gap between germline ends came to 13 bases. The germline V gene encodes CDR1 SGHTA and CDR2 FQGNSA. The CDR3 contains 16 residues. The chain's CDR3 is CASSLRVVSSGNTIYF. CDR3 nucleotides: TGTGCCAGCAGCTTGCGGGTTGTCAGTTCTGGAAACACCATATATTTT.

This clonotype was seen a few times. This rearrangement joins TRBV5-6 to TRBJ2-3; D remains unclear. The CDR3 has 14 residues. From germline, CDR1 is SGHDT and CDR2 YYEEEE. The germline V and J ends were trimmed by 6 bases and 2 bases, with 13 bases remaining between them. As DNA, the CDR3 is TGTGCCAGCACCCAGATAACACACACAGATACGCAGTATTTT. Its protein product is CASTQITHTDTQYF.

V and J are TRBV7-9 and TRBJ1-5; TRBD1 matches at 8 bases. The CDR3 contains 14 residues. The ends lost 3 bases at V and 4 bases at J; junction bases unmatched: 2. Germline values: CDR1 SEHNR, CDR2 FQNEAQ (reference sequence). The CDR3 DNA sequence: TGTGCCAGCAGCTTGACAGGGGAGAATCAGCCCCAGCATTTT. Protein: CASSLTGENQPQHF. Looking up the rest from reference TRBV7-9 and TRBJ1-5 gives the full variable domain: DTGVSQNPRHKITKRGQNVTFRCDPISEHNRLYWYRQTLGQGPEFLTYFQNEAQLEKSRLLSDRFSAERPKGSFSTLEIQRTEQGDSAMYLCASSLTGENQPQHFGDGTRLSIL.

There are many counts of this clonotype. This sequence joins TRBV12-5 and TRBJ2-3, with 8 bases that match TRBD2. The CDR3 contains 14 residues. CDR1 LGHNT and CDR2 FRNRAP come from the germline V gene. Trimming took 4 bases from V and 5 from J; bases not matched to a gene: 5. The CDR3 loop reads CASGSVRGGDTQYF. The DNA for the CDR3 is TGTGCTAGTGGTTCCGTTCGGGGGGGAGATACGCAGTATTTT.

This clonotype was observed a few times. The junction does not match germline at one end; this may be a read error. CDR3 sequence reads: CASSSGLGANEQFF. CDR3 nucleotide sequence: TGTGCCAGCAGCTCGGGACTAGGAGCCAATGAGCAGTTCTTC. The chain links TRBV5-1 to TRBJ2-1; TRBD2 matches at 8 bases. The CDR3 has 14 residues. In germline, CDR1 is SGHRS, CDR2 YFSETQ.

This clonotype was seen repeatedly, ten times or more. The J gene is TRBJ1-5, the V gene TRBV28, with no clear D. Germline loops: CDR1 MDHEN, CDR2 SYDVKM. The CDR3 spans 16 residues. V shed 1 base and J shed 5 bases, with 15 bases lying between them. For the CDR3, the DNA is TGTGCCAGCAGTTTATCAGGTCCGATGCCCGATCAGCCCCAGCATTTT. Protein product: CASSLSGPMPDQPQHF.

This clonotype was observed many times. This chain connects TRBV2 to TRBJ2-7; TRBD1 matches at 9 bases. Germline V lookup: CDR1 SNHLY, CDR2 FYNNEI. The J segment lost 1 base and the V segment lost 10 bases, leaving 8 bases of the junction unmatched. The CDR3 has 14 residues. The CDR3 loop is CATQTGTGSYEQYF. The CDR3 DNA follows: TGTGCCACCCAGACCGGGACAGGGTCCTACGAGCAGTACTTC.

At least ten counts were recorded for this clonotype. The chain combines TRBV11-2 with TRBJ1-6; no clear D gene. Trimming shortened V by 0 bases and J by 4 bases, and 10 bases separated the two germline ends. In germline, CDR1 is SGHAT, CDR2 FQNNGV. The CDR3 consists of 16 residues. The DNA of the CDR3 is TGTGCCAGCAGCTTAGATATGGGCAGTTATAATTCACCCCTCCACTTT. It specifies CASSLDMGSYNSPLHF.

This clonotype has a count of ten or more. The chain joins TRBV5-1 to TRBJ1-4; D is unresolved. In germline, CDR1 is SGHRS, CDR2 YFSETQ. V was cut by 2 bases and J by 3 bases, with 8 bases left in between. This CDR3 comprises 14 residues. The CDR3 here is CASSFGGPNEKLFF. CDR3 nucleotide sequence: TGCGCCAGCAGCTTTGGAGGACCTAATGAAAAACTGTTTTTT.

V and J are TRBV18 and TRBJ2-5; 8 nucleotides match TRBD1. Per the germline V gene, CDR1 is KGHSH and CDR2 is LQKENI. Trimming at V came to 4 bases and at J to 2 bases, leaving 6 bases not matched to a gene. The CDR3 extends over 15 amino acids. This CDR3 is CASSRGQGWQETQYF. CDR3 nucleotide sequence: TGTGCCAGCTCACGCGGACAGGGTTGGCAAGAGACCCAGTACTTC.

Ten or more counts support this clonotype. The chain uses TRBV10-3 and TRBJ2-3; 7 nucleotides agree with TRBD2. The V segment lost 5 bases and the J segment 6 bases; nucleotides outside the gene matches: 11. The germline V gene encodes CDR1 ENHRY and CDR2 SYGVKD. The CDR3 is 15 residues long. This CDR3 is CAISPSGTGGDTQYF. Written as DNA, the CDR3 is TGTGCCATCAGTCCCAGCGGGACCGGGGGGGATACGCAGTATTTT.

There are many counts of this clonotype. V and J are TRBV7-2 and TRBJ2-5, with unresolved D. Trimming took off 3 bases at V and 11 bases at J, with 13 bases between the two ends. The germline gives CDR1 SGHTA, CDR2 FQGNSA. CDR3 length: 12 residues. In DNA, the CDR3 is TGTGCCAGCAGCTTCGCCAACCCCCTACAGTACTTC. It specifies CASSFANPLQYF.

The V and J genes are TRBV3-1 and TRBJ2-2, with 7 bases lining up with TRBD2. Germline V gene lookup returns CDR1 LGHDT and CDR2 YNNKEL (reference sequence). CDR3 size: 14 residues. Trimming at V came to 4 bases and at J to 7 bases, leaving 6 bases not matched to a gene. CDR3 loop: CASSREGAGGELFF. The CDR3 DNA follows: TGTGCCAGCAGCCGGGAGGGTGCGGGCGGGGAGCTGTTTTTT.

This clonotype was detected ten times or more. The chain carries TRBV30 and TRBJ2-2; 11 nucleotides align to TRBD2. The CDR3 length is 17 residues. CDR1 is GTSNPN and CDR2 is SVGIG in the germline V gene (reference sequence). With V trimmed by 2 bases and J by 3 bases, 8 bases remained unmatched. CDR3 protein: CAWSSGLAEFYTGELFF. The CDR3 DNA is TGTGCCTGGAGTTCGGGACTAGCGGAGTTTTACACCGGGGAGCTGTTTTTT. Variable domain in full (rest from reference TRBV30 and TRBJ2-2): SQTIHQWPATLVQPVGSPLSLECTVEGTSNPNLYWYRQAAGRGLQLLFYSVGIGQISSEVPQNLSASRPQDRQFILSSKKLLLSDSGFYLCAWSSGLAEFYTGELFFGEGSRLTVL.

The CDR3 coding sequence is TGTGCCAGCAGCCAAGGGCCTGTGGGGGGAGCGCGTGAGACCCAGTACTTC. Translated, it gives CASSQGPVGGARETQYF. The gene calls are TRBV3-1 and TRBJ2-5, with D possibly TRBD2 on 6 matching bases. CDR1 and CDR2 (germline): LGHDT, YNNKEL (reference sequence). The CDR3 runs to 17 residues. V lost 1 base to trimming and J lost 5 bases, with 20 bases between them.

This clonotype came up many times. The chain recombines TRBV28 with TRBJ1-2; 7 bases are a match to TRBD1. Unmatched junction bases numbered 5, after V lost 5 bases and J lost 5 bases. In germline, CDR1 is MDHEN, CDR2 SYDVKM. The CDR3 sequence is 13 residues long. CDR3 sequence: CASSNYRGYGYTF. The DNA of the CDR3 is TGTGCCAGCAGTAACTACAGGGGATATGGCTACACCTTC.

The chain combines TRBV24-1 with TRBJ2-1, with D unresolved. V was trimmed by 2 bases and J by 3 bases, leaving 10 bases between them. The CDR3 consists of 15 residues. The germline CDR1 and CDR2 sequences are KGHDR and SFDVKD. The CDR3 sequence is CATSDSYRDYNEQFF. The CDR3 bases are TGTGCCACCAGTGATTCCTACCGTGACTACAATGAGCAGTTCTTC.

The table lists this clonotype with many counts. The chain couples TRBV5-1 to TRBJ1-2, with D unresolved. Germline-derived CDR1 and CDR2 are SGHRS and YFSETQ. The CDR3 extends over 13 amino acids. V lost 3 bases and J lost 4, with 10 bases in between. CDR3 region: CASSWSRLYGYTF. The CDR3 DNA reads TGCGCCAGCAGCTGGAGCAGGCTCTATGGCTACACCTTC.